Only one count was recorded for the clone carrying this TCR beta chain. These data belong to a study of TIL therapy for anti-PD-1-resistant metastatic lung cancer. Study information: A handful of tumors were EGFR-mutant and two were ALK-rearranged.

CDR3 length: 15 residues. Germline values: CDR1 WSHSY, CDR2 SAAADI. The trim removed 6 bases at V and 5 bases at J, leaving 6 bases unmatched. The immunoSEQ assay was v3. TCRdb's table, derived via immunoSEQ multiplex PCR, lists solely in-frame clones and lacks some. The sample has under 55,000 clones, around three quarters seen once. The sample's time point: pre-treatment sample, taken before nivolumab and TIL therapy. The chain employs TRBV10-2 and TRBJ2-1; 11 bases fit TRBD2. The sample was blood, taken at baseline. This receptor was identified in a woman between 30 and 80 years old with non-small cell lung cancer. The CDR3 DNA follows: TGCGCCAGCAGGCCCGGGACTAGCGGAAACAATGAGCAGTTCTTC. It codes for CASRPGTSGNNEQFF.